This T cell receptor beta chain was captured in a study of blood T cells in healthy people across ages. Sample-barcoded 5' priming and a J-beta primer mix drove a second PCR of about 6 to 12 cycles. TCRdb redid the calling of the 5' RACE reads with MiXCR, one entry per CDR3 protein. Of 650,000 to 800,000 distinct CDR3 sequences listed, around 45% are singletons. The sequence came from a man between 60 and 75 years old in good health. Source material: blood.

The CDR3 region is CASKGQGIGEQYF. Written as DNA, the CDR3 is TGTGCCAGCAAGGGACAGGGGATAGGCGAGCAGTACTTC. The chain couples TRBV2 to TRBJ2-7, with 10 bases aligning to TRBD1. The CDR3 covers 13 residues. CDR1 is SNHLY, CDR2 FYNNEI, per germline. Trimming cost V 7 bases and J 6 bases; bases outside gene matches: 6.